One T cell receptor beta chain is described in this entry. The sample originates from a study of post-analysis software for immune sequencing data. Unique molecular identifiers were built into the TCR beta cDNA libraries. A single record per CDR3 protein comes from TCRdb applying MiXCR to the PCR reads. The table lists 800,000 to 950,000 distinct CDR3 sequences, 53% of them singletons. The source is a girl aged 5 to 17 with multiple sclerosis. Sequencing was carried out using blood.

CDR3 amino acids: CASSASGSSAKNIQYF. DNA of the CDR3: TGTGCCAGCAGTGCTAGCGGGAGCTCTGCCAAAAACATTCAGTACTTC. The chain employs TRBV6-1 and TRBJ2-4; 10 bases match TRBD2. The CDR3 consists of 16 residues. Germline lookup yields CDR1 MNHNS and CDR2 SASEGT. J was trimmed by 1 base and V by 4 bases; bases with no gene match: 4.